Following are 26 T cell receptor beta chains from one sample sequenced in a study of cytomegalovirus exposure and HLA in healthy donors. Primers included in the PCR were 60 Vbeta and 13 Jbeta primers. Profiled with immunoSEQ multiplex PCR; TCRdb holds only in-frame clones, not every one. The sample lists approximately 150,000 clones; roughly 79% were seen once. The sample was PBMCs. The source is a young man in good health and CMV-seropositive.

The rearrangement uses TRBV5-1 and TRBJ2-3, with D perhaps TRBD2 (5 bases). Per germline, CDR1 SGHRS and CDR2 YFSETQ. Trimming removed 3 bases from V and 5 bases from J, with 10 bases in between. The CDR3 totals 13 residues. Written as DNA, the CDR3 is TGCGCCAGCAGCTACGAGGAGGAAGATACGCAGTATTTT. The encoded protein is CASSYEEEDTQYF.

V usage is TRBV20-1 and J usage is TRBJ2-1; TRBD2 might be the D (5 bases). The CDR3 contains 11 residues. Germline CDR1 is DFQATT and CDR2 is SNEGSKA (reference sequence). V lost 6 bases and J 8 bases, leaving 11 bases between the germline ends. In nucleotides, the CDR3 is TGCAGTGCCCTACTAGGCTATGAGCAGTTCTTC. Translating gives CSALLGYEQFF.

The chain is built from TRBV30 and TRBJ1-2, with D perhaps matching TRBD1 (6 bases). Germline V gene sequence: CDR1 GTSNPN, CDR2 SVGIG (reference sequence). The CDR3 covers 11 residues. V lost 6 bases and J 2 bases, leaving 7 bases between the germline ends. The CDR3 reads CACDRNYGYTF. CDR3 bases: TGTGCCTGTGACAGGAACTATGGCTACACCTTC.

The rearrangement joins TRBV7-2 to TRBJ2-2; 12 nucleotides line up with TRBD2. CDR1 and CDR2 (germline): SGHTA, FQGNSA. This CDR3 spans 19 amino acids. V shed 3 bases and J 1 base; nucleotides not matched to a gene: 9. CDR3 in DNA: TGTGCCAGCAGCTTTAGCCTAGCGGGAGGGATGGTGAACACCGGGGAGCTGTTTTTT. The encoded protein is CASSFSLAGGMVNTGELFF.

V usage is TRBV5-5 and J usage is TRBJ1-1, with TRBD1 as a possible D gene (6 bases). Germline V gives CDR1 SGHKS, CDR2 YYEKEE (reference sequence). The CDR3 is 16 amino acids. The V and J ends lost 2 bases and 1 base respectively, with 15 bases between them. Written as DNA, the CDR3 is TGTGCCAGCAGCTTAACCCCAGGGGCGGAGAACACTGAAGCTTTCTTT. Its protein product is CASSLTPGAENTEAFF.

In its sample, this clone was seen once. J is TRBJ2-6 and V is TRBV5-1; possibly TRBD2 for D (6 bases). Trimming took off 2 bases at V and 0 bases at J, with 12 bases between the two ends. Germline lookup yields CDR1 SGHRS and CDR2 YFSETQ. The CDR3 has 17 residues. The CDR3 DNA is TGCGCCAGCAGCTTACCGGGACTTTACTCTGGGGCCAACGTCCTGACTTTC. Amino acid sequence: CASSLPGLYSGANVLTF.

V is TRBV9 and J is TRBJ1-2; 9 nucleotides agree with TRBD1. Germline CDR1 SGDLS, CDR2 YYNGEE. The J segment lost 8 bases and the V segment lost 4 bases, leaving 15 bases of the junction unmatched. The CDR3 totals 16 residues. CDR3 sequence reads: CASSPRTGATTIGYTF. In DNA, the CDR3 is TGTGCCAGCAGCCCGCGGACAGGGGCGACAACTATCGGCTACACCTTC.

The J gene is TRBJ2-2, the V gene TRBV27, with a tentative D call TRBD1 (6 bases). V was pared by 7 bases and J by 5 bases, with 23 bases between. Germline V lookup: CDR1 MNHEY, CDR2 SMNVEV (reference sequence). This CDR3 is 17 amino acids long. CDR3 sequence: CASTSDRLVRGTGELFF. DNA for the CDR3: TGTGCCAGCACCTCGGACAGACTCGTAAGGGGGACCGGGGAGCTGTTTTTT.

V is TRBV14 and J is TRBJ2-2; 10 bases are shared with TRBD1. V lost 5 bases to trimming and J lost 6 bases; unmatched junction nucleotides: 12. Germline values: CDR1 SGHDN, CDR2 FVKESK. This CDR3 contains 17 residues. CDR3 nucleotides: TGTGCCAGCAGCTCAAACCCGGGGACAGGGGTCCCCGGGGAGCTGTTTTTT. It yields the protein CASSSNPGTGVPGELFF.

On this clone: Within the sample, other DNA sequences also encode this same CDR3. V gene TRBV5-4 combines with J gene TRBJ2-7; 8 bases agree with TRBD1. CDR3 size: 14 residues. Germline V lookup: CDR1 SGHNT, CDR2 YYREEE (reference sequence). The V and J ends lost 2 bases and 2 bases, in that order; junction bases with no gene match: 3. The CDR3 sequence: CASSFGTGTYEQYF. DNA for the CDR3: TGTGCCAGCAGCTTCGGGACAGGTACCTACGAGCAGTACTTC. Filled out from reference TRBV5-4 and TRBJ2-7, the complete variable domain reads ETGVTQSPTHLIKTRGQQVTLRCSSQSGHNTVSWYQQALGQGPQFIFQYYREEENGRGNFPPRFSGLQFPNYSSELNVNALELDDSALYLCASSFGTGTYEQYFGPGTRLTVT.

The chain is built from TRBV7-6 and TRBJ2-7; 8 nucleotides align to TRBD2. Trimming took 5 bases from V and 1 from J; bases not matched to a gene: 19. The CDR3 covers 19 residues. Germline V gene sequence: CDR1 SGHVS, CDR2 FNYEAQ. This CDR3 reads CASSTSTGLVGGRSYEQYF. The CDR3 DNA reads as TGTGCCAGCAGCACCTCCACGGGACTAGTGGGGGGCCGATCCTACGAGCAGTACTTC. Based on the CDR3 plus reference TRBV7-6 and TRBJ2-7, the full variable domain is GAGVSQSPRYKVTKRGQDVALRCDPISGHVSLYWYRQALGQGPEFLTYFNYEAQQDKSGLPNDRFSAERPEGSISTLTIQRTEQRDSAMYRCASSTSTGLVGGRSYEQYFGPGTRLTVT.

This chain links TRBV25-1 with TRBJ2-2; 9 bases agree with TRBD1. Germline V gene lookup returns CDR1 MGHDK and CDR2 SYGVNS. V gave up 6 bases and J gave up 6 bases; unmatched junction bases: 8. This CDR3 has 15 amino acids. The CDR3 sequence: CASRKGQGYPGELFF. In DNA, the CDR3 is TGTGCCAGCAGGAAAGGACAGGGGTACCCCGGGGAGCTGTTTTTT.

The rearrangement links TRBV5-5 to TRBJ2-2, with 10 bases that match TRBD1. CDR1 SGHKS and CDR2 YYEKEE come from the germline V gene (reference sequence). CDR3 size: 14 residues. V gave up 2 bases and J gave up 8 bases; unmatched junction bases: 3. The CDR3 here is CASSFGQGVGELFF. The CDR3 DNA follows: TGTGCCAGCAGCTTTGGACAGGGGGTAGGGGAGCTGTTTTTT.

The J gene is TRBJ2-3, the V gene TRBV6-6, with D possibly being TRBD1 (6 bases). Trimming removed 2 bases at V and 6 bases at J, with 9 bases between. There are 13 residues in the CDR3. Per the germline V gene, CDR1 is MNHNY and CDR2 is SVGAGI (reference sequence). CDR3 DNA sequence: TGTGCCAGCAGTTACGCAGACAGGGATACGCAGTATTTT. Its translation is CASSYADRDTQYF.

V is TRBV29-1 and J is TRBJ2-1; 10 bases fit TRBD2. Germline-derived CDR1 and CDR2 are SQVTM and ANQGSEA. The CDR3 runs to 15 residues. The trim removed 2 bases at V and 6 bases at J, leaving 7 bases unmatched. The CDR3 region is CSVELAGAASNEQFF. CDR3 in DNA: TGCAGCGTTGAACTAGCGGGAGCAGCGAGCAATGAGCAGTTCTTC.

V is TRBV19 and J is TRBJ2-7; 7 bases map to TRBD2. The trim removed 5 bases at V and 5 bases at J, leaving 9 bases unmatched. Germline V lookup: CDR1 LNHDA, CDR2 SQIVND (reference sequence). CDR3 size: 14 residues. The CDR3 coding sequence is TGTGCCAGTAGTGTGGAGTGGGGAGGGCACGAGCAGTACTTC. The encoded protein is CASSVEWGGHEQYF.

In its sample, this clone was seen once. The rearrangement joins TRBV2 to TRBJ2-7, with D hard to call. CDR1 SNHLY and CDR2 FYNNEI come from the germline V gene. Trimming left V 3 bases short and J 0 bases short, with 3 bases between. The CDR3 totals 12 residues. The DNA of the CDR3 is TGTGCCAGCAGTGAGAGCTCCTACGAGCAGTACTTC. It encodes CASSESSYEQYF.

CDR3 sequence (DNA): TGTGCCAGCAGTGGACGACAGGGGTTACAGGAAAAACTGTTTTTT. Amino acid sequence: CASSGRQGLQEKLFF. This chain joins TRBV25-1 and TRBJ1-4; 8 bases are a match to TRBD1. Germline trimming cut 4 bases from V and 8 bases from J; bases unmatched to any gene: 9. In germline, CDR1 is MGHDK, CDR2 SYGVNS. The CDR3 consists of 15 residues.

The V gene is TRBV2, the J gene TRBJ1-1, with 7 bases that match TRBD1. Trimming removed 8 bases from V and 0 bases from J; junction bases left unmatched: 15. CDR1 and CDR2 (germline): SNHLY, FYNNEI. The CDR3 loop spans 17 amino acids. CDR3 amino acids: CASLQGTVKKMNTEAFF. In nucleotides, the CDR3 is TGTGCCAGCCTTCAGGGGACAGTAAAAAAAATGAACACTGAAGCTTTCTTT.

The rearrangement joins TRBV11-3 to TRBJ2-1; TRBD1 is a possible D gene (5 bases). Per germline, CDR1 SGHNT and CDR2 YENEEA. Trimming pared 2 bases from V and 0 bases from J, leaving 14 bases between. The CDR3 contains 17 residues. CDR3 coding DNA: TGTGCCAGCAGCTTATCATCAGGGCTGAGCTCCTACAATGAGCAGTTCTTC. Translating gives CASSLSSGLSSYNEQFF.

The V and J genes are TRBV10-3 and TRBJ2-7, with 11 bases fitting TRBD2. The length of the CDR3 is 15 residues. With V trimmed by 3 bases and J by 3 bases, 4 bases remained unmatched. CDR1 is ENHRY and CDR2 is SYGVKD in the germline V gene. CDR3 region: CAISEPGLAVYEQYF. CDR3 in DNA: TGTGCCATCAGTGAACCGGGACTAGCGGTCTACGAGCAGTACTTC.

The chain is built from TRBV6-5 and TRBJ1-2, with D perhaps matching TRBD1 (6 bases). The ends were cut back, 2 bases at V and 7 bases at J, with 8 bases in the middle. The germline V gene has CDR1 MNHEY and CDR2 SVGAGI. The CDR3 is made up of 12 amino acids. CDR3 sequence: CASSYPGAGYTF. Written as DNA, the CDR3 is TGTGCCAGCAGTTACCCAGGGGCTGGCTACACCTTC.

The CDR3 loop is CASSPGSSVEAFF. The CDR3 nucleotides are TGTGCCAGTAGTCCGGGGTCCTCCGTGGAAGCTTTCTTT. The chain has TRBV19 and TRBJ1-1; D is undetermined. This CDR3 comprises 13 residues. Germline CDR1 reads LNHDA; CDR2 reads SQIVND (reference sequence). V was cut by 5 bases and J by 8 bases, with 15 bases left in between.

CDR3 in amino acids: CASNRGEETQYF. For the CDR3, the DNA is TGTGCCAGCAATCGAGGAGAAGAGACCCAGTACTTC. V gene TRBV9 combines with J gene TRBJ2-5; unclear D gene. V lost 6 bases, J lost 3 bases, and 9 bases lay in between. Per the germline V gene, CDR1 is SGDLS and CDR2 is YYNGEE. This CDR3 contains 12 residues.

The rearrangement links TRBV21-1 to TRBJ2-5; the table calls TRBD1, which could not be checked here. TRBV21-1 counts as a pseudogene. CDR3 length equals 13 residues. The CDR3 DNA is TGTGCCAGCATTTGGACAGGCCAAGAGACCCAGTACTTC. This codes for CASIWTGQETQYF.

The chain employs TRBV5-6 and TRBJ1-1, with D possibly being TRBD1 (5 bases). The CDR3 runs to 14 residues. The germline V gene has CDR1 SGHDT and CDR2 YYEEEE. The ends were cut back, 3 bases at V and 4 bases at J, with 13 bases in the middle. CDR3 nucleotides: TGTGCCAGCAGCTACGGCGGGGGGACCACTGAAGCTTTCTTT. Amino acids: CASSYGGGTTEAFF. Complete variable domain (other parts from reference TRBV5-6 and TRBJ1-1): DAGVTQSPTHLIKTRGQQVTLRCSPKSGHDTVSWYQQALGQGPQFIFQYYEEEERQRGNFPDRFSGHQFPNYSSELNVNALLLGDSALYLCASSYGGGTTEAFFGQGTRLTVV.